The present T cell receptor (beta chain) was sequenced within a study of T cells in localized non-small cell lung cancer. The CDR3 length is 20 residues. From germline, CDR1 is MDHEN and CDR2 SYDVKM. Trimming stripped 2 bases from V and 0 bases from J, with 23 bases between. Notes on this clone: The antigen is not known.

Assay: immunoSEQ multiplex PCR; the TCRdb copy retains only in-frame clones and omits some. Counted here are 37,000 or so clones, roughly 88% occurring once; the ten biggest clones make up around 2.8%. Findings and limits, study-wide: Among the tissues sampled, uninvolved adjacent lung had the highest T cell clonality, above tumor. Appearing in adjacent lung were a median about 60 of the top 100 tumor clones.

The receptor was isolated from a woman aged 35 to 75 with stage I lung adenocarcinoma. The chain links TRBV28 to TRBJ2-4, with D unclear. Sequenced here: peripheral blood, sampled before any cancer treatment. The CDR3 protein is CASSLRAVGRRELAKNIQYF. CDR3 DNA: TGTGCCAGCAGTTTACGCGCCGTTGGCCGCCGCGAACTAGCCAAAAACATTCAGTACTTC.